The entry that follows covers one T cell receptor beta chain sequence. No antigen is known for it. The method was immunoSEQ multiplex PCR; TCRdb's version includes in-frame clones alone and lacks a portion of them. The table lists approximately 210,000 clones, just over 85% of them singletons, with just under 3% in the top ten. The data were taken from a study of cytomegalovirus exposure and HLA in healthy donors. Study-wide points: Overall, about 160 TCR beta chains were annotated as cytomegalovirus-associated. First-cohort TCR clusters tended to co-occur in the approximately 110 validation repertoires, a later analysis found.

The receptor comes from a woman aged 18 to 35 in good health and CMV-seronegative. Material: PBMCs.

CDR3 nucleotides: TGCGCCAGCAGACCGGGACTAGCGGGAGCCTCCTACAATGAGCAGTTCTTC. This gives the protein CASRPGLAGASYNEQFF. The chain links TRBV4-3 to TRBJ2-1; TRBD2 agrees at 14 bases. With V trimmed by 6 bases and J by 0 bases, 4 bases remained unmatched. The length of the CDR3 is 17 residues. CDR1 is LGHNA, CDR2 YSLEER, per germline.